One sample yielded the 10 T cell receptor beta chains listed below, sequenced in a study of cytotoxic CD8 clonotypes in ibrutinib-treated CLL. Clones were read by immunoSEQ multiplex PCR, and TCRdb kept only the in-frame ones, dropping some. Of around 150,000 clones in the sample, 75% to 85% were seen once. The sequences come from PBMCs, collected after 36 months of ibrutinib treatment. The receptors shown here come from a human donor with chronic lymphocytic leukemia.

The chain carries TRBV13 and TRBJ2-7; 11 positions agree with TRBD2. CDR1 and CDR2 (germline): PRHDT, FYEKMQ (reference sequence). V dropped 7 bases and J dropped 2; count of bases not matched to a gene: 4. There are 14 residues in the CDR3. CDR3 protein: CASKGLAVPYEQYF. Written as DNA, the CDR3 is TGTGCCAGCAAGGGACTAGCGGTTCCCTACGAGCAGTACTTC.

The chain has TRBV7-9 and TRBJ2-7, with 12 bases matching TRBD1. Germline CDR1 SEHNR, CDR2 FQNEAQ (reference sequence). The CDR3 consists of 16 residues. Trimming took 5 bases from V and 4 from J; bases not matched to a gene: 9. DNA for the CDR3: TGTGCCAGCAGCCGCTTTGAGGGACAGGGGGCGTACGAGCAGTACTTC. Its protein product is CASSRFEGQGAYEQYF.

This clone was counted a few times. V usage is TRBV5-1 and J usage is TRBJ2-1; the D gene is possibly TRBD1 (6 bases). CDR3 length equals 13 residues. From germline, CDR1 is SGHRS and CDR2 YFSETQ. V was clipped by 4 bases and J by 5 bases, with 10 bases between them. DNA for the CDR3: TGCGCCAGCAGCCCGGACAGAAACAATGAGCAGTTCTTC. It yields the protein CASSPDRNNEQFF. The complete variable domain, with remaining parts taken from reference TRBV5-1 and TRBJ2-1, reads KAGVTQTPRYLIKTRGQQVTLSCSPISGHRSVSWYQQTPGQGLQFLFEYFSETQRNKGNFPGRFSGRQFSNSRSEMNVSTLELGDSALYLCASSPDRNNEQFFGPGTRLTVL.

V gene TRBV7-9 combines with J gene TRBJ1-5; 8 nucleotides match TRBD1. The germline V gene has CDR1 SEHNR and CDR2 FQNEAQ (reference sequence). This CDR3 contains 15 residues. Losses at the gene ends were 1 base for V and 5 bases for J; bases not matched to a gene: 4. Here the CDR3 DNA reads TGTGCCAGCAGCTTAGGAGCAGGGGGCGATCAGCCCCAGCATTTT. This translates into CASSLGAGGDQPQHF.

The chain links TRBV6-4 to TRBJ2-3, with 8 bases matching TRBD2. CDR1 is MRHNA and CDR2 is SNTAGT in the germline V gene. J gave up 6 bases and V 0 bases, and 11 bases lay outside the gene matches. The CDR3 spans 17 residues. The DNA of the CDR3 is TGTGCCAGCAGTGACTCCGGGGGGGCTAGCGCGAGGGATACGCAGTATTTT. Amino acids: CASSDSGGASARDTQYF.

The J gene is TRBJ1-4, the V gene TRBV25-1; 9 nucleotides match TRBD1. This CDR3 comprises 15 residues. V was clipped by 3 bases and J by 5 bases; unmatched bases: 4. Germline values: CDR1 MGHDK, CDR2 SYGVNS. CDR3 amino acids: CASSEEGTGNEKLFF. The DNA for the CDR3 is TGTGCCAGCAGTGAGGAAGGGACAGGGAATGAAAAACTGTTTTTT.

The chain joins TRBV7-9 to TRBJ1-5; tentatively, D is TRBD1 (6 bases). CDR3 length: 15 residues. Trimming cost V 5 bases and J 4 bases, with 15 bases left between them. Germline CDR1 is SEHNR and CDR2 is FQNEAQ (reference sequence). The DNA for the CDR3 is TGTGCCAGCAGCCCCCCGGGACACGAAAATCAGCCCCAGCATTTT. Protein sequence: CASSPPGHENQPQHF.

This sequence joins TRBV10-3 and TRBJ1-2; no clear D gene. The V and J ends lost 10 bases and 0 bases respectively, with 18 bases between them. The germline gives CDR1 ENHRY, CDR2 SYGVKD. The CDR3 has 15 residues. The DNA for the CDR3 is TGTGCCAAGATACTCCCGAGCGTCGCTAACTATGGCTACACCTTC. Amino acid sequence: CAKILPSVANYGYTF.

This chain connects TRBV5-1 to TRBJ2-1; 8 bases match TRBD2. The V and J ends lost 5 bases and 4 bases, in that order; junction bases with no gene match: 17. The CDR3 is 18 residues long. Looked up from germline, CDR1 is SGHRS and CDR2 is YFSETQ. CDR3 nucleotide sequence: TGCGCCAGCAGACCCACTAGCGGTCCATATCTGGCTTACAATGAGCAGTTCTTC. Residues: CASRPTSGPYLAYNEQFF. The entire variable domain, with the rest obtained from reference TRBV5-1 and TRBJ2-1, is as follows: KAGVTQTPRYLIKTRGQQVTLSCSPISGHRSVSWYQQTPGQGLQFLFEYFSETQRNKGNFPGRFSGRQFSNSRSEMNVSTLELGDSALYLCASRPTSGPYLAYNEQFFGPGTRLTVL.

This rearrangement joins TRBV2 to TRBJ2-2; possible D gene TRBD1, 6 bases. This CDR3 spans 14 amino acids. V was pared by 8 bases and J by 0 bases, with 10 bases between. Germline CDR1 and CDR2: SNHLY and FYNNEI. CDR3 loop: CASQGRTNTGELFF. CDR3 DNA: TGTGCCAGCCAGGGGCGAACGAACACCGGGGAGCTGTTTTTT.